The present T cell receptor (beta chain) was sequenced within a study of blood T cells in healthy people across ages. The CDR3 runs to 15 residues. Germline V CDR1 and CDR2: SGHRS, YFSETQ. The junction had 5 bases not matched to a gene; V was cut back by 5 bases and J by 3 bases. This clonotype has more than one count but fewer than ten. A second PCR of about 6 to 11 cycles used a sample-barcoded 5' primer and a J-beta primer mix. TCRdb ran MiXCR on the 5' RACE reads and lists one entry per CDR3 protein. Here the sample spans just over 1 million distinct CDR3 sequences, 40% to 45% being singletons. The source material was blood. The rearrangement links TRBV5-1 to TRBJ2-3, with 11 bases that match TRBD2. The sequence derives from a woman in her fifties or sixties in good health. The CDR3 sequence: CASRLSSGRTDTQYF. CDR3 bases: TGCGCCAGCAGACTGTCTAGCGGGAGGACAGATACGCAGTATTTT.